This T cell receptor (beta chain) was profiled in a study of OX40 agonist ivuxolimab in advanced cancers. Study-level information: While on treatment, patients had intravenous ivuxolimab at 0.01 to 10 mg/kg every 2 weeks.

General study findings and limits: CD4+ and CD8+ blood T cells expanded clonally by week 6 at 0.1 to 3.0 mg/kg.

Here immunoSEQ multiplex PCR was the method, and the copy in TCRdb shows in-frame clones only, minus some. The table has under 80,000 clones, 85% to 90% seen once. Regarding this clone: As yet, its antigen is unknown.

The sequence was obtained from an adult with an advanced solid tumor such as melanoma, head and neck, liver or kidney cancer. Material: CD4+ or CD8+ T cells sorted from blood, obtained in a trial of the OX40 agonist ivuxolimab.

The CDR3 DNA follows: TGTGCCAGCAGCCCTAGCGGGGGAATCCTAAACAATGAGCAGTTCTTC. Protein sequence: CASSPSGGILNNEQFF. The V and J genes are TRBV7-3 and TRBJ2-1, with TRBD2 identical over 10 bases. The ends lost 5 bases at V and 5 bases at J; junction bases unmatched: 9. In germline, CDR1 is SGHTA, CDR2 FQGTGA. This CDR3 region has 16 residues.